This TCR beta chain appears in the sequencing data of a study of T cells in tuberculosis. Repertoires were generated with immunoSEQ multiplex PCR, while TCRdb's copy carries only in-frame clones and drops some. Of about 23,000 clones in the sample, about 97% are singletons; the top ten hold roughly 6%. V lost 4 bases, J lost 5 bases, and 12 bases lay in between. Germline V gene lookup returns CDR1 SGHRS and CDR2 YFSETQ. CDR3 length: 14 residues. Overall study results and limits: Active tuberculosis TCR-alpha repertoires lay closer to GMM-specific TCRs than IGRA-negative controls, suggesting clonal expansion.

This clone was seen just once. What it recognizes is unknown. The TCR comes from a donor aged 10 to 29 with latent tuberculosis or without tuberculosis infection. Sequencing was carried out using PBMCs. The V call is TRBV5-1, the J call TRBJ2-2; maybe TRBD2 (6 bases). The CDR3 DNA follows: TGCGCCAGCAGCGTAGCGGCCGGAACCGGGGAGCTGTTTTTT. Protein sequence: CASSVAAGTGELFF. The whole variable domain, filled in from reference TRBV5-1 and TRBJ2-2, reads KAGVTQTPRYLIKTRGQQVTLSCSPISGHRSVSWYQQTPGQGLQFLFEYFSETQRNKGNFPGRFSGRQFSNSRSEMNVSTLELGDSALYLCASSVAAGTGELFFGEGSRLTVL.